A selection of T cell receptor beta chains follows, all from one sample in a study of shared clonotypes between healthy human individuals. Assay: immunoSEQ multiplex PCR; the TCRdb copy retains only in-frame clones and omits some. Altogether approximately 2,000,000 clones are present, 85% to 95% being singletons, with the ten largest covering about 0.36%. Sample: naive CD4+ T cells from PBMCs. These receptors all stem from a man aged 18 to 29 in good health. Some clones in this sample may be carry-over from other donors' samples. Each CDR3 is given with its conserved first and last residue. A D gene is named only where the DNA matches it firmly. Rows may omit the clone size; those that give it use once, few, many or a size class.

d_call	clone_size	v_call	j_call	cdr3_nt	cdr3_aa
-	once	TRBV5-1	TRBJ2-1	TGCGCCAGCAGGGGTGGGATAACCAATGAGCAGTTCTTC	CASRGGITNEQFF
-	-	TRBV7-9	TRBJ2-5	TGTGCCAGCAGCTGGGAACAGGGTTCCCAAGAGACCCAGTACTTC	CASSWEQGSQETQYF
TRBD2	-	TRBV27	TRBJ2-1	TGTGCCAGCACCGGCGGGAGCGGGACGGGAAATGAGCAGTTCTTC	CASTGGSGTGNEQFF
TRBD1	few	TRBV19	TRBJ1-1	TGTGCCAGTAGTATGAGGACAGGGTGGGCTGAAGCTTTCTTT	CASSMRTGWAEAFF
-	once	TRBV28	TRBJ1-2	TGTGCCAGCAGTTTAGGGTCCGGGTATAGCTACACCTTC	CASSLGSGYSYTF
TRBD2	few	TRBV2	TRBJ2-7	TGTGCCAGCGCTCTAGCGGTTCGGCTAGGCGAGCAGTACTTC	CASALAVRLGEQYF
-	-	TRBV5-1	TRBJ2-2	TGCGCCAGCAGCTTTCTGAGCACCGGGGAGCTGTTTTTT	CASSFLSTGELFF
TRBD1	-	TRBV30	TRBJ1-6	TGTGCCTGGAGTGTTTCGAACAGGGGTAATTCACCCCTCCACTTT	CAWSVSNRGNSPLHF
-	-	TRBV29-1	TRBJ2-3	TGCAGCGTTGAAGGACAGGCTAGCACAGATACGCAGTATTTT	CSVEGQASTDTQYF
-	-	TRBV9	TRBJ2-2	TGTGCCAGCAGCGTAGCGGGGGCCACTTCTGCAGGGGAGCTGTTTTTT	CASSVAGATSAGELFF
TRBD2	-	TRBV5-8	TRBJ2-1	TGTGCCAGCAGCTTGCGACTAGCGGGACCCCATGAGCAGTTCTTC	CASSLRLAGPHEQFF
TRBD1	-	TRBV28	TRBJ2-7	TGTGCCAGCACTACCGGACAGGGGAGGTCCTACGAGCAGTACTTC	CASTTGQGRSYEQYF
TRBD2	-	TRBV7-2	TRBJ2-7	TGTGCCAGCAGCTTAGGGTTAGCGGGACATTACGAGCAGTACTTC	CASSLGLAGHYEQYF
TRBD1	-	TRBV5-6	TRBJ1-1	TGTGCCAGCAGCTTGGACCGACAGGGGTCGGGCACTGAAGCTTTCTTT	CASSLDRQGSGTEAFF
-	-	TRBV5-1	TRBJ2-3	TGCGCCAGCAGCTTCAGAAGGAGATCAGATACGCAGTATTTT	CASSFRRRSDTQYF
TRBD2	once	TRBV5-1	TRBJ2-7	TGCGCCAGCAGCTTGGTAGAAGGACTAGCGGGAGGGCGCGAGCAGTACTTC	CASSLVEGLAGGREQYF
-	-	TRBV11-2	TRBJ1-2	TGTGTCAGCAGCTTCGCAGGAACTGATTATGGCTACACCTTC	CVSSFAGTDYGYTF
TRBD1	-	TRBV4-3	TRBJ1-4	TGCGCCAGCAGCCAAGACGTGACAGGGCTTGGAAGGGAAAAAGTGTTTTTT	CASSQDVTGLGREKVFF
-	once	TRBV10-2	TRBJ2-1	TGCGCCAGCAGTAGGAGCAAGGGTGAGCAGTTCTTC	CASSRSKGEQFF
-	-	TRBV4-1	TRBJ2-4	TGCGCCAGCAGCCAACCACTCCAGGGCGCGGCCAAAAACATTCAGTACTTC	CASSQPLQGAAKNIQYF
TRBD1	-	TRBV11-2	TRBJ1-5	TGTGCCAGCAGCAAAACAGGGGCAGGTCAGCCCCAGCATTTT	CASSKTGAGQPQHF
-	once	TRBV30	TRBJ2-5	TGTGCCTGGAAGCCGGGACCACGGGAGACCCAGTACTTC	CAWKPGPRETQYF
TRBD2	-	TRBV6-5	TRBJ2-1	TGTGCCAGCAGCGGACTAGGGAGGAATGAGCAGTTCTTC	CASSGLGRNEQFF
-	-	TRBV18	TRBJ2-7	TGTGCCAGCTCACTACTCCGAGACATGAAAGGAAACGAGCAGTACTTC	CASSLLRDMKGNEQYF
TRBD1	-	TRBV7-9	TRBJ1-3	TGTGCCAGCAGCCCCGGAAGGGGACAGGGGAAGGAAAACACCATATATTTT	CASSPGRGQGKENTIYF
TRBD1	-	TRBV30	TRBJ2-5	TGTGCCTGCGGGACAGTCGCACAAGAGACCCAGTACTTC	CACGTVAQETQYF
TRBD2	-	TRBV19	TRBJ2-3	TGTGCCAGTAGTAGGGAGGGGCGGAAGTTTGATACGCAGTATTTT	CASSREGRKFDTQYF
-	-	TRBV11-2	TRBJ2-5	TGTGCCAGCAGCTTAGTGGCCCCAGAGACCCAGTACTTC	CASSLVAPETQYF
-	-	TRBV6-5	TRBJ1-4	TGTGCCAGCAGTTACTCGAGACACGGGGATGAAAAACTGTTTTTT	CASSYSRHGDEKLFF
TRBD1	few	TRBV29-1	TRBJ1-5	TGCAGCGTTGACGAGACAGGGACCAATCAGCCCCAGCATTTT	CSVDETGTNQPQHF
-	once	TRBV28	TRBJ2-7	TGTGCCAGCAGTTCCCCCCTCCCATACGAGCAGTACTTC	CASSSPLPYEQYF
TRBD1	-	TRBV7-2	TRBJ2-3	TGTGCCGGAGCAGTAGGGGGCTTCACAGATACGCAGTATTTT	CAGAVGGFTDTQYF
TRBD2	-	TRBV18	TRBJ2-3	TGTGCCAGCTCCCCTGGACTAGCGGGAGATGTGGGGCAGTATTTT	CASSPGLAGDVGQYF
-	-	TRBV30	TRBJ2-5	TGTGCCTGGATAGATTGGGGCGGTAAAGAGACCCAGTACTTC	CAWIDWGGKETQYF
-	-	TRBV6-5	TRBJ2-7	TGTGCCAGCAGCTCCCCGGGTATCTCATCCTACGAGCAGTACTTC	CASSSPGISSYEQYF